This T cell receptor (beta chain) appears in the sequencing data of a study of human T cells and chemical hapten exposure. V shed 5 bases, J shed 6 bases, and the junction held 10 bases outside the gene matches. Germline V CDR1 and CDR2: SGHVS, FQNEAQ. This CDR3 comprises 15 residues. The total RNA was obtained from whole blood that was not fractionated. The library gave individual cDNA molecules unique molecular identifiers. One entry per CDR3 protein, called by TCRdb with MiXCR from the reads. The sample shows 95,000 to 150,000 distinct CDR3 sequences, over 7% of them seen only once. Sample: whole blood. The V gene is TRBV7-8, the J gene TRBJ1-5; 7 bases agree with TRBD1. This TCR was sampled from a human donor in good health. Some clones in this sample may be carry-over from other donors' samples. The CDR3 nucleotides read TGTGCCAGCAGCCCTAGGGGGCCAATGTCTCAGCCCCAGCATTTT. It specifies CASSPRGPMSQPQHF.